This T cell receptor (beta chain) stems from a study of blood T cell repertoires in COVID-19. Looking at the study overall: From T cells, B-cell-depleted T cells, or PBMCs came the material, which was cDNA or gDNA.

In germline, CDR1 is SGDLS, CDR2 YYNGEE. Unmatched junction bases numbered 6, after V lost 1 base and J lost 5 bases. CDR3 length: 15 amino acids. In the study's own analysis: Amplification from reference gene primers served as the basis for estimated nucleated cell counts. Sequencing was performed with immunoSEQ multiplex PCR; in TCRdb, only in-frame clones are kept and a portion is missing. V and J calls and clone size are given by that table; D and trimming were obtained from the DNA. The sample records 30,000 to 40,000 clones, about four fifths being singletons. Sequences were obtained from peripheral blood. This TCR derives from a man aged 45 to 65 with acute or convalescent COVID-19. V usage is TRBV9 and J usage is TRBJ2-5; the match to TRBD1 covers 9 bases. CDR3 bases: TGTGCCAGCAGCGTATGGGGGACAGGGAGGGAGACCCAGTACTTC. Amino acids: CASSVWGTGRETQYF.